This is a list of T cell receptor beta chains from one sample in a study of blood T cell repertoires in COVID-19. The repertoire was sequenced with immunoSEQ multiplex PCR; TCRdb's copy has only in-frame clones and lacks some. This sample has some 94,000 clones; around 85% occur once, and the top ten carry approximately 20%. Source material: peripheral blood. The receptors were sampled from a woman aged 55-70 years with COVID-19, enrolled during active disease. The CDR3 runs from the conserved cysteine through the conserved F or W. Fields, in order: clone size, V gene, J gene, CDR3 protein. Rows give clone size only sometimes, using once, few, many, or a class for an expanded clone.

>.|TRBV4-1|TRBJ1-6
CASSQDRLPAGRDSPLHF
>.|TRBV10-3|TRBJ1-1
CAISPGLGRGDTEAFF
>once|TRBV25-1|TRBJ1-1
CASSATGGNTEAFF
>.|TRBV6-2/TRBV6-3|TRBJ2-4
CASSLITGGTAKNIQYF
>.|TRBV18|TRBJ1-2
CASSPAGRGNGYTF
>once|TRBV21-1|TRBJ2-7
CASNLAGGSYEQYF
>.|TRBV10-3|TRBJ1-1
CAISAAGGPEAFF
>.|TRBV5-1|TRBJ1-2
CASSSAGPSYGYTF
>.|TRBV9|TRBJ2-2
CASSVTSYNTGELFF
>few|TRBV15|TRBJ1-4
CATSRVMGATNEKLFF
>.|TRBV29-1|TRBJ2-2
CSVQDAIDTGELFF
>.|TRBV19|TRBJ1-4
CASSDYRASNEKLFF
>.|TRBV29-1|TRBJ2-1
CSVESGSGGLSVDEQFF
>.|TRBV5-5|TRBJ1-5
CASSQGTSSNQPQHF
>.|TRBV29-1|TRBJ2-7
CSVTGTDFYEQYF
>.|TRBV5-6|TRBJ2-7
CASSYRVLEQYF
>.|TRBV5-3|TRBJ2-6
CARTDRLGANVLTF
>.|TRBV10-3|TRBJ2-7
CAISPRRGRGYEQYF
>.|TRBV6-2/TRBV6-3|TRBJ2-5
CASSYDSSGAETQYF
>.|TRBV5-1|TRBJ1-3
CASSLTGGGGNTIYF
>.|TRBV6-5|TRBJ2-5
CASKRGGAEETQYF
>.|TRBV7-8|TRBJ2-7
CASSFDRAGYEQYF
>.|TRBV29-1|TRBJ2-5
CSVRGQAQETQYF
>.|TRBV27|TRBJ1-2
CASSWGSIKPYTF
>.|TRBV3-1/TRBV3-2|TRBJ1-1
CASSQQGTNTEAFF
>.|TRBV14|TRBJ2-5
CASSGDIKETQYF
>.|TRBV11-2|TRBJ1-2
CASSLGMGQGADMYGYTF
>.|TRBV7-2|TRBJ1-2
CASSGRSGQSARYGYTF
>.|TRBV10-3|TRBJ1-1
CAITQGSGTEAFF
>.|TRBV5-6|TRBJ1-2
CASSVSAINYGYTF
>.|TRBV4-2|TRBJ2-2
CASSYDRVGTGELFF
>.|TRBV9|TRBJ2-5
CASSTQQGAYETQYF
>.|TRBV6-5|TRBJ1-2
CASSRTGGGYGYTF
>.|TRBV19|TRBJ2-7
CASSIPGRYEQYF
>.|TRBV29-1|TRBJ2-5
CSVSGGEETQYF
>.|TRBV7-2|TRBJ1-2
CASSLAAGPNYGYTF
>.|TRBV30|TRBJ1-2
CAWNNIRGLGYTF
>few|TRBV7-9|TRBJ2-2
CASSSPAGGTGELFF
>few|TRBV29-1|TRBJ1-5
CSVDPGQDQPQHF
>.|TRBV5-1|TRBJ1-2
CASRDWAPYGYTF
>.|TRBV7-2|TRBJ2-4
CASSPYPRTGGNIQYF
>.|TRBV6-5|TRBJ2-7
CASSYTGTSALEQYF
>.|TRBV28|TRBJ2-5
CASSPDRGERETQYF
>.|TRBV18|TRBJ2-4
CASSPPGLAGAVIQYF
>.|TRBV5-1|TRBJ1-3
CASRATNSGNTIYF
>.|TRBV7-8|TRBJ2-3
CASSLYDGRYSNAQYF
>.|TRBV10-3|TRBJ1-4
CAISESRTLAGEKLFF
>.|TRBV27|TRBJ1-2
CASGEQGNFNYGYTF